The present T cell receptor (beta chain) was sequenced within a study of blood T cell repertoires in COVID-19. The CDR3 is 15 residues long. CDR1 is MNHEY and CDR2 is SVGAGI in the germline V gene. Trimming took off 10 bases at V and 0 bases at J, with 15 bases between the two ends. TCRdb's table, derived via immunoSEQ multiplex PCR, lists solely in-frame clones and lacks some. The sample yields 180,000 or so clones, about 91% seen once. Grouping used clinical history reported by participants in a survey and questionnaire. Sequenced material: PBMCs or T cells enriched from blood (not recorded which). This chain links TRBV6-5 with TRBJ2-2; D is possibly TRBD2 (6 bases). The clonotype originates from a woman aged 40 to 50 with acute COVID-19. Here the CDR3 DNA reads TGTGCCACCGGGCGGAGGGGTTCGAACACCGGGGAGCTGTTTTTT. This translates into CATGRRGSNTGELFF.